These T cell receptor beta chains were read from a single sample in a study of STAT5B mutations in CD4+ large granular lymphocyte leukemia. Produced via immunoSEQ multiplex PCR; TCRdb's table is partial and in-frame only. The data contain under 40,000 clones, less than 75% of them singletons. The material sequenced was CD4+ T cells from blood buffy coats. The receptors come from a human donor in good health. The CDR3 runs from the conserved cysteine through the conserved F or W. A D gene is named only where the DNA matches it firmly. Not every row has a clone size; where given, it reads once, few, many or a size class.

CDR3 protein: CASSTGQVYQPQHF; CDR3 DNA: TGTGCCAGTAGTACCGGCCAGGTTTATCAGCCCCAGCATTTT; D gene: NA; V gene: TRBV19; clone size: NA; J gene: TRBJ1-5
CDR3 protein: CASGIRGSPASF; CDR3 DNA: TGTGCCAGCGGAATTCGGGGCAGTCCGGCTTCCTTC; D gene: NA; V gene: TRBV27; clone size: NA; J gene: TRBJ2-7
CDR3 protein: CSVQSGTGGSNYGYTF; CDR3 DNA: TGCAGCGTCCAATCCGGGACAGGCGGGTCTAACTATGGCTACACCTTC; D gene: TRBD1; V gene: TRBV29-1; clone size: NA; J gene: TRBJ1-2
CDR3 protein: CASSSTGSGTEAFF; CDR3 DNA: TGTGCCAGCAGCTCGACAGGATCTGGCACTGAAGCTTTCTTT; D gene: NA; V gene: TRBV7-2; clone size: NA; J gene: TRBJ1-1
CDR3 protein: CASRRDRGGDTEAFF; CDR3 DNA: TGTGCCAGCAGGCGGGACAGGGGAGGAGACACTGAAGCTTTCTTT; D gene: TRBD1; V gene: TRBV6-5; clone size: few; J gene: TRBJ1-1
CDR3 protein: CASSRDTLGEQYF; CDR3 DNA: TGTGCCAGCAGCCGGGACACCCTAGGCGAGCAGTACTTC; D gene: NA; V gene: TRBV11-3; clone size: NA; J gene: TRBJ2-7
CDR3 protein: CASSQLLTGRETEAFF; CDR3 DNA: TGTGCCAGCAGCCAGCTACTGACAGGGAGGGAAACTGAAGCTTTCTTT; D gene: TRBD1; V gene: TRBV4-2; clone size: NA; J gene: TRBJ1-1
CDR3 protein: CASSRRENPGEQYF; CDR3 DNA: TGTGCCAGCTCACGTCGGGAAAATCCGGGAGAGCAGTACTTC; D gene: NA; V gene: TRBV18; clone size: once; J gene: TRBJ2-7
CDR3 protein: CASSQKTAGWRGYTF; CDR3 DNA: TGTGCCAGCAGCCAGAAGACAGCGGGATGGCGTGGCTACACCTTC; D gene: NA; V gene: TRBV14; clone size: NA; J gene: TRBJ1-2
CDR3 protein: CASSGVGTQYF; CDR3 DNA: TGTGCCAGCAGCGGGGTGGGTACGCAGTATTTT; D gene: NA; V gene: TRBV7-8; clone size: NA; J gene: TRBJ2-3
CDR3 protein: CASSQEVERSSPLHF; CDR3 DNA: TGCGCCAGCAGCCAAGAAGTGGAGAGGAGTTCACCCCTCCACTTT; D gene: NA; V gene: TRBV4-1; clone size: NA; J gene: TRBJ1-6
CDR3 protein: CASSPKTGGANTIYF; CDR3 DNA: TGTGCCAGTAGTCCGAAGACAGGGGGAGCAAACACCATATATTTT; D gene: TRBD1; V gene: TRBV19; clone size: NA; J gene: TRBJ1-3
CDR3 protein: CASSFKEPGQGYGYTF; CDR3 DNA: TGTGCCAGCAGTTTCAAGGAACCGGGACAGGGTTATGGCTACACCTTC; D gene: TRBD1; V gene: TRBV27; clone size: NA; J gene: TRBJ1-2
CDR3 protein: CASSLLAGGINEQFF; CDR3 DNA: TGTGCCAGCAGCTTGTTGGCGGGGGGGATCAATGAGCAGTTCTTC; D gene: TRBD2; V gene: TRBV11-2; clone size: NA; J gene: TRBJ2-1
CDR3 protein: CASSWTGRDEQYF; CDR3 DNA: TGTGCCAGCAGCTGGACAGGGAGGGACGAGCAGTACTTC; D gene: NA; V gene: TRBV5-4; clone size: NA; J gene: TRBJ2-7
CDR3 protein: CASSALAANTEAFF; CDR3 DNA: TGTGCCAGCTCAGCATTGGCTGCGAACACTGAAGCTTTCTTT; D gene: NA; V gene: TRBV18; clone size: few; J gene: TRBJ1-1
CDR3 protein: CASRQGTNEKLFF; CDR3 DNA: TGTGCCAGCAGACAGGGGACTAATGAAAAACTGTTTTTT; D gene: TRBD1; V gene: TRBV7-2; clone size: NA; J gene: TRBJ1-4
CDR3 protein: CAISETGNGGYGYTF; CDR3 DNA: TGTGCCATCAGTGAGACAGGGAACGGAGGTTATGGCTACACCTTC; D gene: NA; V gene: TRBV10-3; clone size: NA; J gene: TRBJ1-2
CDR3 protein: CASSRGYRPTDTEAFF; CDR3 DNA: TGTGCCAGCAGTCGTGGGTACAGACCGACGGACACTGAAGCTTTCTTT; D gene: NA; V gene: TRBV27; clone size: NA; J gene: TRBJ1-1
CDR3 protein: CASSLFGERNLQETQYF; CDR3 DNA: TGTGCCAGCAGTTTATTCGGGGAACGGAATCTCCAAGAGACCCAGTACTTC; D gene: NA; V gene: TRBV27; clone size: NA; J gene: TRBJ2-5
CDR3 protein: CASSAGTTGEQYF; CDR3 DNA: TGTGCCAGCAGTGCCGGGACTACTGGCGAGCAGTACTTC; D gene: TRBD2; V gene: TRBV7-9; clone size: NA; J gene: TRBJ2-7
CDR3 protein: CASSQTTGGVYGYTF; CDR3 DNA: TGTGCCAGCAGTCAAACGACAGGGGGGGTCTATGGCTACACCTTC; D gene: TRBD1; V gene: TRBV6-5; clone size: NA; J gene: TRBJ1-2